This TCR beta chain was obtained from a study of identical twins. Study-wide points: These conclusions were based on statistical analysis (cross-sectional, not following the same donors).

TCRdb itself ran the 5' RACE reads through MiXCR, one entry per CDR3 protein. The sample contains roughly 710,000 distinct CDR3 sequences, 6.1% of which appear only once. This clonotype has more than one count but fewer than ten. What it binds is unknown. V dropped 3 bases and J dropped 6; count of bases not matched to a gene: 3. Germline V gene lookup returns CDR1 DFQATT and CDR2 SNEGSKA (reference sequence). This CDR3 comprises 14 residues. The sequence was obtained from a young man in good health. Sequenced sample: naive T cells sorted from blood. This chain uses TRBV20-1 with TRBJ2-1; 12 bases are a match to TRBD2. The CDR3 sequence is CSASPSGRANEQFF. The DNA of the CDR3 is TGCAGTGCTAGCCCTAGCGGGAGGGCCAATGAGCAGTTCTTC.